The clone carrying this TCR beta chain occurred a few times. The antigen remains undetermined. TCRdb processed the RT-PCR reads anew with MiXCR; each CDR3 protein has one entry. The sample lists hundreds of thousands of distinct CDR3 sequences; roughly 15% were seen once. This entry belongs to a study of response to subunit inactivated influenza vaccine. Study-level results: After each seasonal influenza vaccination, few new T cells are recruited, the authors suggested.

V lost 3 bases to trimming and J lost 0 bases, with 9 bases between them. The CDR3 totals 14 residues. Germline assignment: CDR1 SQVTM and CDR2 ANQGSEA. Source: PBMCs from blood, taken around 15 days before vaccination. The sequence derives from a man aged 45-65 years who received an inactivated influenza vaccine. The chain employs TRBV29-1 and TRBJ2-1, with D tentatively TRBD1 or TRBD2 (5 bases each). DNA for the CDR3: TGCAGCGTTGAGGGACGGAGCTCCTACAATGAGCAGTTCTTC. Translating it yields CSVEGRSSYNEQFF.